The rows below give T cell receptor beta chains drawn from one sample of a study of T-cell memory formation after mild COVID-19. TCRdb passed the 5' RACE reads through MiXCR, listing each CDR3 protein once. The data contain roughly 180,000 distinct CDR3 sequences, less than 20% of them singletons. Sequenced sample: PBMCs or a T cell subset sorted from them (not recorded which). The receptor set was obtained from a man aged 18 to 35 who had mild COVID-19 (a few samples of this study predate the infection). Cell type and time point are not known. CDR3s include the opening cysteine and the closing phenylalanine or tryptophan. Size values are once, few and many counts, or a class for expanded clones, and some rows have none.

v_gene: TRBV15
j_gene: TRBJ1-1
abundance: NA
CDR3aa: CATSRVGTEAFF

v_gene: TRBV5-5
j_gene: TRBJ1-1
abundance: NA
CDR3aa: CASRTLGSMNTEAFF

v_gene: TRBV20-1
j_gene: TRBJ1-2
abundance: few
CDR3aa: CSATSGVGGYTF

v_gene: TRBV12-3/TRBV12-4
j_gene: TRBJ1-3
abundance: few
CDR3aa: CASSLAQITLSPGHTIYF

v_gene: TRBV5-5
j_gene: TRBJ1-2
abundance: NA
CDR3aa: CASSILIQGTGGYTF

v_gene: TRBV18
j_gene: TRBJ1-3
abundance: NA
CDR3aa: CASSPTGTGAGNTIYF

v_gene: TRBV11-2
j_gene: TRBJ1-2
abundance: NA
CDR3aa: CASSPVGVAYGYTF

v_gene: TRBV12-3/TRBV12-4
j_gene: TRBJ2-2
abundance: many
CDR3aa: CASSQRLAGTGELFF

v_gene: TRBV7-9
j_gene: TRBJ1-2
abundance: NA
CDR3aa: CASSPDGVGGYTF

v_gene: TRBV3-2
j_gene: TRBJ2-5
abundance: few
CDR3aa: CASSPPAADQETQYF

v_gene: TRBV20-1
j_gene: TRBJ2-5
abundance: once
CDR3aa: CSASGVAQETQYF

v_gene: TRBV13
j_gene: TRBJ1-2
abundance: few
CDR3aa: CASRRLGGGYGYTF

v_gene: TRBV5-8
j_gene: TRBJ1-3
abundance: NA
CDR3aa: CASSSSTDRSAGNTIYF

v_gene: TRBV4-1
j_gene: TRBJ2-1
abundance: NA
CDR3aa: CASSQESVARGEFF

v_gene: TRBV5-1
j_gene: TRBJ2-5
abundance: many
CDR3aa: CASSFQAGQETQYF

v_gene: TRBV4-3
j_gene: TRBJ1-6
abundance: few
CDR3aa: CASSQGGARDRNSPLHF

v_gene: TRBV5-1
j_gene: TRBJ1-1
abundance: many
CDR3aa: CASSSQAEAFF

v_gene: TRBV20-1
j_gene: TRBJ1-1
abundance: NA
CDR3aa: CSAPGGVEAFF

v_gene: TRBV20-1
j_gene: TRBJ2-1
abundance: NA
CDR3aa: CSARDPSGGLYEQFF

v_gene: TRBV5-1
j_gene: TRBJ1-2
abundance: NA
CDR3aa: CASQGGPWDGYTF

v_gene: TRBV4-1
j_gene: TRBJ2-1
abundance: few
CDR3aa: CASSQNGGGVYNEQFF

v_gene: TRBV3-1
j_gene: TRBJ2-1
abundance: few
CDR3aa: CASSRGATSGGWNEQFF

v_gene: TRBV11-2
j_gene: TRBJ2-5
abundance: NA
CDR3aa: CASSRGGKTQYF

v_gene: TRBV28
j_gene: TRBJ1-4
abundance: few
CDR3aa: CASSRSGEKLFF

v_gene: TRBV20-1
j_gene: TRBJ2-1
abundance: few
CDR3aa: CSARGGHNEQFF

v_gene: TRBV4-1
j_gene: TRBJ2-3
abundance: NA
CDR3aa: CASSLSPPDSGADTQYF

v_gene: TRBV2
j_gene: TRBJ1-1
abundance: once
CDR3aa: CASSETGGPNTEAFF

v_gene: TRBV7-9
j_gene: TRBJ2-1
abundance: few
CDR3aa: CASSLELEQFF

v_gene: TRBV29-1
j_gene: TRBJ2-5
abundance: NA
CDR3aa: CSVYLPAETQYF

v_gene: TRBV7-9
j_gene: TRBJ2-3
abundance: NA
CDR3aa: CASSLSGGGDTQYF

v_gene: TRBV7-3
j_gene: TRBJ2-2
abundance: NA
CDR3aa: CASSSTGGARELFF

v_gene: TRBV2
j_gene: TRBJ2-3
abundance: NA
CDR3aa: CASRGLFVTDTQYF

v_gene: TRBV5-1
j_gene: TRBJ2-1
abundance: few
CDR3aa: CASSSTGTSWDEQFF

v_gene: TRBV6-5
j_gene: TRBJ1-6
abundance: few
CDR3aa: CASTLWDRNSPLHF

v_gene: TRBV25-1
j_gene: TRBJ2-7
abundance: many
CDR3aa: CASSGPTGGASEQYF

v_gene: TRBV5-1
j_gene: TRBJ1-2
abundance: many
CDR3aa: CASSSGTLGGYTF

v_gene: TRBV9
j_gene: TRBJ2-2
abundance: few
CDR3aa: CASSATGGHPTGELFF

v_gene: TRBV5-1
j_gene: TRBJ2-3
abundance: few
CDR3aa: CASSLWSGGPTDTQYF

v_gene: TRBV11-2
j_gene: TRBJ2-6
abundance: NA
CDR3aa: CASSPRTGAGANVLTF

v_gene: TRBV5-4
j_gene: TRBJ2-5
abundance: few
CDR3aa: CASSPGQSRETQYF

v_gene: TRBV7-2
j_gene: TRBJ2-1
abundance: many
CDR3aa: CASTLVSDLSWEQFF

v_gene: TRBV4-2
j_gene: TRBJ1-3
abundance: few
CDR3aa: CASSQDVAPLFSGNTIYF

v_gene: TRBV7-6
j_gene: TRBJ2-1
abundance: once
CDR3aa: CASSSWGRDNEQFF

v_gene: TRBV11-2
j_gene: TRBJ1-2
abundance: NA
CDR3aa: CASSLLQKYSWGYTF

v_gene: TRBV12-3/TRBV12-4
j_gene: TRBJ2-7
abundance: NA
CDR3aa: CASSRGLSYEQYF

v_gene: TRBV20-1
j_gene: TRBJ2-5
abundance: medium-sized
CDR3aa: CSARSGSPQETQYF

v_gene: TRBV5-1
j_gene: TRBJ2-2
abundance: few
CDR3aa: CASSLALTANTGELFF

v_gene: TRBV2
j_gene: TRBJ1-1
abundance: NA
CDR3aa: CASSISRVNTEAFF

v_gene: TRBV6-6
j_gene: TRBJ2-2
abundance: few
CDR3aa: CASLLRAGGANTGELFF

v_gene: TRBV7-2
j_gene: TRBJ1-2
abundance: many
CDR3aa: CASSFSSVDGYTF

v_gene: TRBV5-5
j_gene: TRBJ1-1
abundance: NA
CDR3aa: CASSLTGEFTEAFF

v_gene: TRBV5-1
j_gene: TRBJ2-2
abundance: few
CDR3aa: CASSLGTVLVRGGELFF

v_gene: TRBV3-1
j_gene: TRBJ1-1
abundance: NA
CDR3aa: CASSQIGVITEAFF

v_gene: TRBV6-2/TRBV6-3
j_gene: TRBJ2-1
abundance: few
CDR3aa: CASREVNEQFF

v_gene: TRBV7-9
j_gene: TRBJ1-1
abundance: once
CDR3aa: CASSTQTGEGWTEAFF

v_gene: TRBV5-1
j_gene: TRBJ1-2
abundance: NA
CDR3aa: CASSFSAGVDYGYTF

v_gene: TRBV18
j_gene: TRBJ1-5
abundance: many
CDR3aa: CASSPYSGNNQPQHF

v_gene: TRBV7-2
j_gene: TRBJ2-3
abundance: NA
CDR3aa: CASSRLDGTDTQYF

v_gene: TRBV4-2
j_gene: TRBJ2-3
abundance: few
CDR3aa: CASSLPAEADFRQPDTQYF